Below are 27 T cell receptor beta chains sequenced from a single sample in a study of PD-1 blockade in classical Hodgkin lymphoma (dated by TCRdb to the early 2020s). The time point label, as the study defines it: cycle 4 day 1 (C4D1), after more than five weeks of nivolumab. Every trial patient had relapsed after autologous stem cell transplantation, and cohorts A, B and C differed in prior brentuximab vedotin exposure. The library was built by means of the immunoSEQ multiplex PCR assay. What TCRdb holds here is the immuneACCESS table cut down to in-frame rearrangements. Part of the clones is not present; checked against another copy, under half of the missing clones reflect an unresolved V gene, and the others are unexplained. The sample includes 17,000 or so clones, with 83% observed a single time. The ten largest make up 13% of the sample. The sequences come from peripheral blood mononuclear cells (PBMCs), collected before the fourth cycle of nivolumab. The receptor source for this set is a human donor with classical Hodgkin lymphoma.

The chain uses TRBV18 and TRBJ1-1; TRBD1 might be the D (6 bases). The CDR3 is 15 amino acids. From germline, CDR1 is KGHSH and CDR2 LQKENI. Trimming stripped 7 bases from V and 2 bases from J, with 17 bases between. CDR3: CASFLRQGRNTEAFF. The CDR3 DNA is TGTGCCAGCTTCCTTAGGCAGGGGCGAAACACTGAAGCTTTCTTT.

This chain connects TRBV6-4 to TRBJ2-1; D might be TRBD2 (6 bases). V was trimmed by 0 bases and J by 4 bases, leaving 13 bases between them. The length of the CDR3 is 16 residues. Germline-derived CDR1 and CDR2 are MRHNA and SNTAGT. CDR3 DNA sequence: TGTGCCAGCAGTGACTCTTTATCGGGGGAATACAATGAGCAGTTCTTC. Translation: CASSDSLSGEYNEQFF.

The V and J genes are TRBV7-9 and TRBJ1-4; TRBD1 matches at 7 bases. The length of the CDR3 is 15 residues. V shed 5 bases and J 1 base; nucleotides not matched to a gene: 4. From germline, CDR1 is SEHNR and CDR2 FQNEAQ (reference sequence). The chain's CDR3 is CASSPDRLTNEKLFF. The DNA for the CDR3 is TGTGCCAGCAGCCCGGACAGGCTAACTAATGAAAAACTGTTTTTT.

V usage is TRBV11-3 and J usage is TRBJ2-1, with D unclear. V was clipped by 1 base and J by 3 bases, with 10 bases between them. The germline gives CDR1 SGHNT, CDR2 YENEEA. This CDR3 spans 15 amino acids. CDR3 nucleotides: TGTGCCAGCAGCTTAGGGACGGTAGACTACAATGAGCAGTTCTTC. Its protein product is CASSLGTVDYNEQFF.

The chain combines TRBV7-9 with TRBJ1-2; 7 nucleotides agree with TRBD1. Trimming cost V 5 bases and J 3 bases; bases outside gene matches: 6. Germline V gene lookup returns CDR1 SEHNR and CDR2 FQNEAQ (reference sequence). The CDR3 loop spans 14 amino acids. The CDR3 sequence: CASSPSGTDYGYTF. As DNA, the CDR3 is TGTGCCAGCAGCCCTTCCGGGACAGACTATGGCTACACCTTC.

The chain joins TRBV10-1 to TRBJ2-5; D is uncertain. The J call may be mistaken, given a closer DNA end match to TRBJ2-7. The germline CDR1 and CDR2 sequences are WNHNN and SYGVQD (reference sequence). The CDR3 has 13 residues. As DNA, the CDR3 is TGCGCCAGCAGTGACGATAGCTCCTACGAGCAGTACTTC. This gives the protein CASSDDSSYEQYF.

This chain links TRBV4-3 with TRBJ2-7; no definite D call. The CDR3 is made up of 15 amino acids. Germline CDR1 LGHNA, CDR2 YSLEER. V was shortened by 0 bases and J by 3 bases, with 12 bases between the two germline ends. DNA for the CDR3: TGCGCCAGCAGCCAAGATTTCGCCAGCTTCTACGAGCAGTACTTC. Encoded protein: CASSQDFASFYEQYF.

The chain's CDR3 is CASSLGLSNEQFF. The CDR3 DNA is TGTGCCAGCAGCTTAGGTTTAAGCAATGAGCAGTTCTTC. The chain combines TRBV11-2 with TRBJ2-1; D gene unclear. The germline V and J ends were trimmed by 1 base and 6 bases, with 7 bases remaining between them. The germline V gene has CDR1 SGHAT and CDR2 FQNNGV. The CDR3 loop spans 13 amino acids.

V is TRBV7-9 and J is TRBJ1-4; D call uncertain. This CDR3 has 15 residues. The V gene's germline CDR1 is SEHNR and CDR2 FQNEAQ (reference sequence). The ends were cut back, 1 base at V and 3 bases at J, with 9 bases in the middle. CDR3 protein: CASSLERGSNEKLFF. The CDR3 coding sequence is TGTGCCAGCAGCTTAGAACGGGGATCTAATGAAAAACTGTTTTTT.

V gene TRBV6-6 combines with J gene TRBJ2-3; D gene uncertain. Germline V gives CDR1 MNHNY, CDR2 SVGAGI (reference sequence). V was cut by 4 bases and J by 6 bases, with 5 bases left in between. There are 11 residues in the CDR3. The DNA of the CDR3 is TGTGCCAGCAGTTTAGTCGATACGCAGTATTTT. Translating gives CASSLVDTQYF.

The rearrangement links TRBV5-1 to TRBJ1-1; D might be TRBD1 (6 bases). The CDR3 spans 16 residues. Germline V gene sequence: CDR1 SGHRS, CDR2 YFSETQ. V was trimmed by 4 bases and J by 3 bases, leaving 19 bases between them. The CDR3 sequence is CASSPGGTPLDTEAFF. DNA of the CDR3: TGCGCCAGCAGCCCTGGTGGGACACCTCTCGACACTGAAGCTTTCTTT.

This chain joins TRBV5-1 and TRBJ2-1, with 9 bases lining up with TRBD1. The ends lost 4 bases at V and 6 bases at J; junction bases unmatched: 5. In germline, CDR1 is SGHRS, CDR2 YFSETQ. The CDR3 loop spans 14 amino acids. DNA for the CDR3: TGCGCCAGCAGCGCCGGGACAGGGACCAATGAGCAGTTCTTC. It codes for CASSAGTGTNEQFF.

CDR3 in DNA: TGTGCCAGCAGCCCAGGGACTGACTCCTACGAGCAGTACTTC. Encoded protein: CASSPGTDSYEQYF. This rearrangement joins TRBV9 to TRBJ2-7, with a tentative D call TRBD2 (6 bases). V lost 4 bases to trimming and J lost 0 bases, with 11 bases between them. Germline CDR1 reads SGDLS; CDR2 reads YYNGEE. CDR3 length: 14 amino acids.

The V and J genes are TRBV5-1 and TRBJ1-1; no firm D call. The germline CDR1 and CDR2 sequences are SGHRS and YFSETQ. The CDR3 runs to 13 residues. Between the trimmed V and J ends, which lost 4 bases and 0 bases, there was a span of 7 bases. The CDR3 sequence is CASSHGLNTEAFF. Here the CDR3 DNA reads TGCGCCAGCAGCCACGGCCTGAACACTGAAGCTTTCTTT.

This clone has a handful of counts. The CDR3 loop is CASSLDSEGYTF. Written as DNA, the CDR3 is TGTGCCAGCAGCCTAGATAGCGAGGGCTACACCTTC. This chain links TRBV7-1 with TRBJ1-2; D ambiguous. TRBV7-1 is given ORF status, its function remaining uncertain. V shed 5 bases and J shed 8 bases, with 12 bases lying between them. The CDR3 spans 12 residues.

Remarks on this clone: Germline is not matched at one junction end, which may reflect a read error. The chain combines TRBV27 with TRBJ1-5, with D tentatively TRBD1 (6 bases). The germline gives CDR1 MNHEY, CDR2 SMNVEV (reference sequence). This CDR3 contains 13 residues. In nucleotides, the CDR3 is TGTGCCAGTCGCGTTGGGGGCAACCAGCCCCAGCATTTT. It codes for CASRVGGNQPQHF.

V gene TRBV5-1 combines with J gene TRBJ2-1, with TRBD1 identical over 10 bases. From germline, CDR1 is SGHRS and CDR2 YFSETQ. Trimming removed 2 bases from V and 6 bases from J; junction bases left unmatched: 5. This CDR3 spans 15 amino acids. For the CDR3, the DNA is TGCGCCAGCAGCTTTGGGGGACAGGGGCTCAATGAGCAGTTCTTC. As protein: CASSFGGQGLNEQFF.

This clone came up once. The chain uses TRBV5-5 and TRBJ2-7; D not resolved. V was clipped by 0 bases and J by 3 bases, with 7 bases between them. The CDR3 runs 13 residues. Germline CDR1 SGHKS, CDR2 YYEKEE (reference sequence). This CDR3 reads CASSLGGLYEQYF. The CDR3 DNA follows: TGTGCCAGCAGCTTGGGGGGTCTCTACGAGCAGTACTTC.

This chain uses TRBV6-5 with TRBJ2-5, with D possibly matching TRBD1 (5 bases). The germline gives CDR1 MNHEY, CDR2 SVGAGI. Trimming removed 6 bases at V and 1 base at J, with 9 bases between. This CDR3 spans 13 amino acids. CDR3 region: CASRMTVQETQYF. The CDR3 DNA reads TGTGCCAGCAGGATGACAGTCCAAGAGACCCAGTACTTC.

This chain joins TRBV6-4 and TRBJ1-2, with D possibly matching TRBD1 (5 bases). The CDR3 loop spans 11 amino acids. Trimming stripped 7 bases from V and 4 bases from J, with 7 bases between. Germline V lookup: CDR1 MRHNA, CDR2 SNTAGT. The CDR3 is CASMGGYGYTF. The CDR3 DNA follows: TGTGCCAGCATGGGGGGCTATGGCTACACCTTC.

V and J are TRBV7-3 and TRBJ1-1; D possibly corresponds to TRBD1 (5 bases). Germline CDR1 and CDR2: SGHTA and FQGTGA. With 3 bases removed from V and 1 base from J, the gap between germline ends came to 12 bases. The CDR3 has 15 residues. CDR3 in DNA: TGTGCCAGCAGCTTCCCCGCCGGGACGAACACTGAAGCTTTCTTT. This codes for CASSFPAGTNTEAFF.

The chain employs TRBV2 and TRBJ1-1; 11 nucleotides align to TRBD1. CDR3 size: 17 residues. Germline trimming cut 6 bases from V and 2 bases from J; bases unmatched to any gene: 11. CDR1 and CDR2 from the germline V gene are SNHLY and FYNNEI. Written as DNA, the CDR3 is TGTGCCAGCAGCCCTGGGACAGGGGGAATCTTAAACACTGAAGCTTTCTTT. Amino acids: CASSPGTGGILNTEAFF.

V is TRBV9 and J is TRBJ2-5; TRBD1 is a possible D gene (6 bases). Germline V gene lookup returns CDR1 SGDLS and CDR2 YYNGEE. This CDR3 has 14 residues. V gave up 0 bases and J gave up 3 bases, with 9 bases separating them. CDR3 sequence: CASSVDGGKETQYF. CDR3 DNA: TGTGCCAGCAGCGTAGATGGGGGCAAAGAGACCCAGTACTTC.

The gene calls are TRBV5-6 and TRBJ1-1; a possible D gene is TRBD1 (5 bases). Germline-derived CDR1 and CDR2 are SGHDT and YYEEEE. CDR3 size: 14 residues. Trimming took off 1 base at V and 0 bases at J, with 7 bases between the two ends. CDR3: CASSLRQLNTEAFF. The CDR3 nucleotides are TGTGCCAGCAGCTTGCGACAGTTGAACACTGAAGCTTTCTTT.

The rearrangement links TRBV6-5 to TRBJ2-5; D unclear. V dropped 8 bases and J dropped 1 base, with 11 bases sitting between them. The germline CDR1 and CDR2 sequences are MNHEY and SVGAGI. The CDR3 contains 13 residues. CDR3 sequence (DNA): TGTGCCAGCGTCAGGAGATCCCAAGAGACCCAGTACTTC. Its translation is CASVRRSQETQYF.

A single count supports this clone. The genes are TRBV4-2 and TRBJ2-1; D may be TRBD1 or TRBD2 (6 bases each). Trimming pared 2 bases from V and 2 bases from J, leaving 16 bases between. The CDR3 contains 17 residues. Looked up from germline, CDR1 is LGHNA and CDR2 is YNFKEQ. DNA for the CDR3: TGTGCCAGCAGCCAAACGGACAGCGGGTCTCCCTACAATGAGCAGTTCTTC. It codes for CASSQTDSGSPYNEQFF.

The V gene is TRBV6-5, the J gene TRBJ1-1, with D possibly being TRBD1 (6 bases). CDR1 is MNHEY and CDR2 is SVGAGI in the germline V gene. This CDR3 contains 14 residues. Trimming removed 4 bases at V and 5 bases at J, with 14 bases between. The CDR3 DNA sequence: TGTGCCAGCAGTTCAACAGGGTGGAAGACTGAAGCTTTCTTT. This gives the protein CASSSTGWKTEAFF.